This T cell receptor beta chain was sequenced in a study of T cell changes during pregnancy in multiple sclerosis. Some clones are missing from TCRdb's copy, which holds only in-frame ones; the method was immunoSEQ multiplex PCR. The sample lists 10,000 to 15,000 clones, 70% to 90% seen once, with roughly 8% in the top ten. Germline V gene sequence: CDR1 LGHNA, CDR2 YNFKEQ. This CDR3 spans 15 amino acids. Trimming shortened V by 0 bases and J by 2 bases, and 8 bases separated the two germline ends. The receptor was isolated from a female donor in good health, enrolled as a control in a pregnancy study. V is TRBV4-2 and J is TRBJ1-5, with no clear D. The sequenced sample was CD8+ T cells from peripheral blood mononuclear cells, obtained in the second trimester of pregnancy. The CDR3 sequence is CASSQELRGNQPQHF. The CDR3 DNA is TGTGCCAGCAGCCAAGAACTCCGGGGCAATCAGCCCCAGCATTTT.